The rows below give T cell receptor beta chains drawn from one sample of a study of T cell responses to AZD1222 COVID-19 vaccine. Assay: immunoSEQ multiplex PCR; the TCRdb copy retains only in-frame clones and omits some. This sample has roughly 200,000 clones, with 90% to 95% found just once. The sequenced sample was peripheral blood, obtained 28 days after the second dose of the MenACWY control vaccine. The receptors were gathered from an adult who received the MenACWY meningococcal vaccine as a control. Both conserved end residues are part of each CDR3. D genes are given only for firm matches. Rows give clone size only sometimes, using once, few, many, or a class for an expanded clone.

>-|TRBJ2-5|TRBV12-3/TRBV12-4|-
CASSSGGQETQYF
TGTGCCAGCAGTTCGGGTGGCCAAGAGACCCAGTACTTC
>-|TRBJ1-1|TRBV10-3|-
CAIRGILNTEAFF
TGTGCCATCAGGGGGATCCTGAACACTGAAGCTTTCTTT
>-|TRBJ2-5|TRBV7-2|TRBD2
CASSLGLAGETQYF
TGTGCCAGCAGCTTAGGACTAGCAGGGGAGACCCAGTACTTC
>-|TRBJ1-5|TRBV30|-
CAWSPGSNQPQHF
TGTGCCTGGAGTCCAGGGAGCAATCAGCCCCAGCATTTT
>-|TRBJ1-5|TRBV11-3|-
CASSFGGLSNQPQHF
TGTGCCAGCAGCTTCGGGGGCCTAAGCAATCAGCCCCAGCATTTT
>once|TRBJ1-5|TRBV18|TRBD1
CASSLLSTGASEVPQHF
TGTGCCAGCTCACTCTTGTCGACAGGGGCCAGCGAGGTGCCCCAGCATTTT
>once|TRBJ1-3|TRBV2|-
CASSGGSWGNTIYF
TGTGCCAGCAGTGGCGGGAGTTGGGGAAACACCATATATTTT
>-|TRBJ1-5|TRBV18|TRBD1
CASSLSGTGGPQHF
TGTGCCAGCTCACTCTCCGGGACAGGCGGGCCCCAGCATTTT
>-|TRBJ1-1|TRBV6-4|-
CASSAQGGTEAFF
TGTGCCAGCAGTGCCCAGGGTGGCACTGAAGCTTTCTTT
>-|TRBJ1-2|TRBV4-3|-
CASSQEWQTSWGYTF
TGCGCCAGCAGCCAAGAATGGCAGACCTCTTGGGGCTACACCTTC
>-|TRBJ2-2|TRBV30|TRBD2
CAWNPRLAGETGELFF
TGTGCCTGGAACCCGAGACTAGCGGGGGAGACCGGGGAGCTGTTTTTT
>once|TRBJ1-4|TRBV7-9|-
CASSPNEKLFF
TGTGCCAGCAGCCCGAATGAAAAACTGTTTTTT
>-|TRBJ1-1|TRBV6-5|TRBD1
CASRTATGGRTEAFF
TGTGCCAGCAGGACAGCGACAGGGGGCCGTACTGAAGCTTTCTTT
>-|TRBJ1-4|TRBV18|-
CASSPTGPGWGPTTNEKLFF
TGTGCCAGCTCACCGACAGGCCCCGGGTGGGGACCAACAACTAATGAAAAACTGTTTTTT
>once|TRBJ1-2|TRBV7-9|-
CASSFSQDGYTF
TGTGCCAGCAGCTTCTCGCAGGATGGCTACACCTTC
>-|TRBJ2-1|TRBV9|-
CASSVAADIANEQFF
TGTGCCAGCAGCGTAGCGGCGGATATTGCCAATGAGCAGTTCTTC
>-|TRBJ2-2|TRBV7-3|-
CASSLTPGAGELFF
TGTGCCAGCAGCTTAACGCCAGGGGCCGGGGAGCTGTTTTTT
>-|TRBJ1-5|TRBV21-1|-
CASSGPNRVSNQPQHF
TGTGCCAGCAGCGGCCCAAACAGGGTTAGCAATCAGCCCCAGCATTTT
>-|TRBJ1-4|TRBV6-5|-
CASGYGGEEKLFF
TGTGCCAGCGGGTACGGCGGAGAGGAAAAACTGTTTTTT
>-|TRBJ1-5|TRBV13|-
CASSQGPNQPQHF
TGTGCCAGCAGCCAGGGGCCAAATCAGCCCCAGCATTTT
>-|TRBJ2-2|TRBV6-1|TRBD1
CASSESPTGGYTGELFF
TGTGCCAGCAGTGAATCGCCGACAGGGGGCTACACCGGGGAGCTGTTTTTT
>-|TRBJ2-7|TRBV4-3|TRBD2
CASSQLAGYEQYF
TGCGCCAGCAGCCAGCTAGCGGGGTACGAGCAGTACTTC
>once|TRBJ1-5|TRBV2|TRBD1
CAGTGGSGQPQHF
TGTGCCGGGACAGGGGGCTCCGGGCAGCCCCAGCATTTT
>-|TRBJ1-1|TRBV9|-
CASSVGPGRNTEAFF
TGTGCCAGCAGCGTAGGACCGGGTCGGAACACTGAAGCTTTCTTT
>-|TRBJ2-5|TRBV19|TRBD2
CASSLGTSGLKTQYF
TGTGCCAGTAGTCTTGGGACTAGCGGGCTTAAGACCCAGTACTTC
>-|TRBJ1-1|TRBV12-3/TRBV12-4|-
CASSLAVEAFF
TGTGCCAGCAGTTTAGCGGTCGAAGCTTTCTTT